This T cell receptor (beta chain) was found in a study of cytomegalovirus exposure and HLA in healthy donors. The PCR made use of 60 Vbeta and 13 Jbeta primers. Libraries were prepared by immunoSEQ multiplex PCR; TCRdb keeps only in-frame clonotypes and omits some of them. The table shows some 130,000 clones, with around 73% occurring only once. This CDR3 has 15 amino acids. Trimming cost V 9 bases and J 4 bases; bases outside gene matches: 14. The V gene's germline CDR1 is MDHEN and CDR2 SYDVKM. Sequenced sample: PBMCs. The receptor comes from a female donor in good health and CMV-seronegative. This chain uses TRBV28 with TRBJ1-2; 7 bases fit TRBD1. CDR3 amino acids: CASLAGDRVFYGYTF. The CDR3 nucleotides read TGTGCCAGTTTAGCTGGGGACAGAGTTTTCTATGGCTACACCTTC.